Sequencing of this T cell receptor (beta chain) was carried out in a study of T cells in Graves' hyperthyroidism and ophthalmopathy. Exclusion followed for patients with uncontrolled infection, other autoimmune disease, pregnancy or lactation. Orbital computed tomography, thyroid ultrasound, serum thyroxine and TRAb, and clinical symptoms together informed the diagnoses. Regarding this clonotype: A much larger clone sits a single nucleotide away, making a read error possible.

The CDR3 runs to 16 residues. The germline gives CDR1 SGHTA, CDR2 FQGNSA. RNA transcripts provided the source from which TCR beta CDR3 regions were amplified. The TCR CDR3 first-round RT-PCR relied on the HTBI primer set. A single record per CDR3 protein comes from TCRdb applying MiXCR to the multiplex PCR reads. The data contain 340,000 or so distinct CDR3 sequences, 15% to 20% of them seen just once; the ten biggest clones take up around 34%. Sequences were obtained from blood. The clonotype originates from a man in his thirties or forties with Graves' hyperthyroidism. The chain is built from TRBV7-2 and TRBJ2-3; D is possibly TRBD2 (6 bases). CDR3 region: CASSLAPAGSTDTRYF. The CDR3 nucleotides are TGTGCCAGCAGCTTAGCGCCGGCGGGAAGCACAGATACGCGGTATTTT.